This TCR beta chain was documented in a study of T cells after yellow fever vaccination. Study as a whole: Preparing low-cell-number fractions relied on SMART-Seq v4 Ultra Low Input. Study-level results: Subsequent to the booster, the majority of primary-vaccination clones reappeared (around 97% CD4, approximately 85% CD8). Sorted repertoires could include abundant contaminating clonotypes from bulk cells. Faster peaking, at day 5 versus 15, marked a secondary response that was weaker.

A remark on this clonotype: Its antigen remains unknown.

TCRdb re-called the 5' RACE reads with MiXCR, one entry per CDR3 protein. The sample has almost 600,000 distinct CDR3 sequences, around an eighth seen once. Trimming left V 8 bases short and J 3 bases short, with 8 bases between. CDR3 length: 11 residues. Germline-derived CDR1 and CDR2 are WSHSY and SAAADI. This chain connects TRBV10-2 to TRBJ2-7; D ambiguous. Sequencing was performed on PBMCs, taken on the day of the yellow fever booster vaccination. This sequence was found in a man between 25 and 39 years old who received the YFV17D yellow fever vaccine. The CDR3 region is CASAVNYEQYF. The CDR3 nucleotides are TGCGCCAGCGCTGTTAACTACGAGCAGTACTTC.